The 17 T cell receptor beta chains below all came from one sample that was sequenced in a study of OX40 agonist ivuxolimab in advanced cancers. Only in-frame clones appear in the TCRdb table, and some are missing; sequencing was by immunoSEQ multiplex PCR. The table lists about 48,000 clones, about 88% of them singletons, with roughly a tenth in the top ten. This sample comprised CD4+ or CD8+ T cells sorted from blood, obtained in a trial of the OX40 agonist ivuxolimab. The receptors come from an adult with an advanced solid tumor such as melanoma, head and neck, liver or kidney cancer.

CDR3 loop: CASRQGNEKLFF. CDR3 nucleotide sequence: TGCGCCAGCAGACAGGGTAATGAAAAACTGTTTTTT. This chain joins TRBV5-1 and TRBJ1-4, with D tentatively TRBD1 (6 bases). The germline V gene encodes CDR1 SGHRS and CDR2 YFSETQ. CDR3 size: 12 residues. The V gene lost 5 bases and the J gene lost 4 bases, with 6 bases spanning the gap.

The chain links TRBV14 to TRBJ2-3, with 7 bases that match TRBD1. The germline CDR1 and CDR2 sequences are SGHDN and FVKESK. This CDR3 is 14 amino acids long. With 4 bases clipped from V and 4 bases from J, the junction kept 5 bases outside the gene matches. In DNA, the CDR3 is TGTGCCAGCAGCCGGGACAGCCATTCAGATACGCAGTATTTT. It translates to CASSRDSHSDTQYF.

The V and J genes are TRBV4-2 and TRBJ1-1; no clear D. Germline CDR1 LGHNA, CDR2 YNFKEQ. Trimming took 0 bases from V and 1 from J, leaving 9 bases between them. The CDR3 consists of 15 residues. The CDR3 loop reads CASSQDIGSNTEAFF. The DNA of the CDR3 is TGTGCCAGCAGCCAAGATATAGGATCGAACACTGAAGCTTTCTTT.

V gene TRBV5-1 combines with J gene TRBJ2-6; D is unresolved. Trimming took off 4 bases at V and 2 bases at J, with 10 bases between the two ends. Germline V lookup: CDR1 SGHRS, CDR2 YFSETQ. The CDR3 runs to 15 residues. The chain's CDR3 is CASSLDNPGANVLTF. CDR3 in DNA: TGCGCCAGCAGCCTCGACAACCCTGGGGCCAACGTCCTGACTTTC.

V is TRBV7-3 and J is TRBJ2-3; no reliable D call. Deletions cut 6 bases from V and 0 bases from J, with 7 bases between. The CDR3 loop spans 13 amino acids. Germline V lookup: CDR1 SGHTA, CDR2 FQGTGA. The DNA for the CDR3 is TGTGCCAGCAGTATCGACAGCACAGATACGCAGTATTTT. Amino acid sequence: CASSIDSTDTQYF.

The gene calls are TRBV21-1 and TRBJ1-5. TRBV21-1 is labeled a pseudogene. CDR3 size: 14 residues. CDR3 bases: TGTGCCAGCAGCAACAGGCGGATCAATCAGCCCCAGCATTTT. Its translation: CASSNRRINQPQHF.

This chain joins TRBV19 and TRBJ1-5; D unclear. The length of the CDR3 is 13 residues. V lost 6 bases to trimming and J lost 0 bases, with 6 bases between them. Germline loops: CDR1 LNHDA, CDR2 SQIVND (reference sequence). As DNA, the CDR3 is TGTGCCAGTAGGCCCCGTAGCAATCAGCCCCAGCATTTT. It specifies CASRPRSNQPQHF.

The chain couples TRBV9 to TRBJ2-7, with 7 bases matching TRBD2. The CDR3 totals 15 residues. Germline CDR1 is SGDLS and CDR2 is YYNGEE. V dropped 1 base and J dropped 3; count of bases not matched to a gene: 7. CDR3 residues: CASSVSIGGGYEQYF. As DNA, the CDR3 is TGTGCCAGCAGCGTATCAATCGGCGGGGGCTACGAGCAGTACTTC.

The chain links TRBV2 to TRBJ2-3; D gene uncertain. V lost 1 base, J lost 3 bases, and 8 bases lay in between. CDR1 is SNHLY and CDR2 is FYNNEI in the germline V gene. The CDR3 runs 14 residues. The CDR3 region has the DNA TGTGCCAGCAGTGAAGTCACAGAAACAGATACGCAGTATTTT. This sequence encodes CASSEVTETDTQYF. The variable domain in full, with the rest retrieved from reference TRBV2 and TRBJ2-3, is EPEVTQTPSHQVTQMGQEVILRCVPISNHLYFYWYRQILGQKVEFLVSFYNNEISEKSEIFDDQFSVERPDGSNFTLKIRSTKLEDSAMYFCASSEVTETDTQYFGPGTRLTVL.

The chain uses TRBV5-1 and TRBJ1-1, with D maybe TRBD1 (6 bases). CDR1 is SGHRS and CDR2 is YFSETQ in the germline V gene. The CDR3 runs to 13 residues. Trimming took off 6 bases at V and 4 bases at J, with 13 bases between the two ends. DNA for the CDR3: TGCGCCAGCAATTACAGGGAAGGCACTGAAGCTTTCTTT. Encoded protein: CASNYREGTEAFF.

The rearrangement uses TRBV30 and TRBJ2-3; TRBD1 agrees at 10 bases. Losses at the gene ends were 3 bases for V and 7 bases for J; bases not matched to a gene: 13. Germline loops: CDR1 GTSNPN, CDR2 SVGIG (reference sequence). The CDR3 has 16 residues. The DNA for the CDR3 is TGTGCCTGGAGCCTTTGGGGGACAGGGGCAGAATATACGCAGTATTTT. It is translated as CAWSLWGTGAEYTQYF.

V and J are TRBV10-2 and TRBJ1-5; 8 bases agree with TRBD1. Germline CDR1 reads WSHSY; CDR2 reads SAAADI. The trim removed 6 bases at V and 4 bases at J, leaving 5 bases unmatched. The CDR3 is made up of 14 amino acids. The CDR3 protein is CASRADRGNQPQHF. CDR3 DNA sequence: TGCGCCAGCAGGGCCGACAGGGGAAATCAGCCCCAGCATTTT.

V gene TRBV13 combines with J gene TRBJ2-7; 7 positions match TRBD1. CDR1 is PRHDT and CDR2 is FYEKMQ in the germline V gene (reference sequence). The CDR3 is made up of 14 amino acids. V gave up 5 bases and J gave up 3 bases; unmatched junction bases: 7. CDR3 DNA sequence: TGTGCCAGCAGCAGACAGGGACAGCTCTACGAGCAGTACTTC. It codes for CASSRQGQLYEQYF.

CDR3 residues: CASSLSLNTEAFF. DNA for the CDR3: TGTGCCAGCAGCTTAAGTCTAAACACTGAAGCTTTCTTT. The chain uses TRBV11-3 and TRBJ1-1, with D uncertain. V lost 2 bases, J lost 2 bases, and 6 bases lay in between. CDR3 size: 13 residues. Looked up from germline, CDR1 is SGHNT and CDR2 is YENEEA.

The chain employs TRBV18 and TRBJ2-4, with 8 bases aligning to TRBD1. Germline CDR1 and CDR2: KGHSH and LQKENI. The CDR3 runs to 18 residues. Trimming took 5 bases from V and 0 from J; bases not matched to a gene: 12. The DNA of the CDR3 is TGTGCCAGCTCATCCGGGACAGGCCTTTCGGGAGCCAAAAACATTCAGTACTTC. It translates to CASSSGTGLSGAKNIQYF.

On this clone itself: One junction end does not reproduce the germline sequence, and a read error may be involved. The chain is built from TRBV2 and TRBJ2-1; D call uncertain. Germline V gene data show CDR1 as SNHLY and CDR2 as FYNNEI. This CDR3 is built from 13 residues. The DNA of the CDR3 is TGTGCCAGCAGTGAAGCCTCCGACAATGAGCAGTTCTTC. This encodes CASSEASDNEQFF.

This chain connects TRBV11-2 to TRBJ2-3; tentative D call: TRBD1 (5 bases). The germline V gene encodes CDR1 SGHAT and CDR2 FQNNGV. Trimming cost V 5 bases and J 1 base, with 10 bases left between them. The CDR3 loop spans 14 amino acids. The DNA for the CDR3 is TGTGCCAGCAGCCGTCTAGGGGGCACAGATACGCAGTATTTT. It codes for CASSRLGGTDTQYF.